Below, 20 T cell receptor beta chains from the same sample are listed, as sequenced in a study of identical twins. TCRdb called the 5' RACE reads again in MiXCR, with one record for every CDR3 protein. The sample holds some 1,700,000 distinct CDR3 sequences, less than 40% seen once. The sample comprised cord blood. The receptors come from a newborn girl in good health.

The genes are TRBV7-9 and TRBJ1-6, with 10 bases lining up with TRBD1. CDR3 length: 15 amino acids. V was clipped by 3 bases and J by 9 bases; unmatched bases: 5. Germline V gives CDR1 SEHNR, CDR2 FQNEAQ (reference sequence). The CDR3 DNA reads as TGTGCCAGCAGCTTCCCGGGACAGGGGAGTTCACCCCTCCACTTT. It specifies CASSFPGQGSSPLHF.

V usage is TRBV20-1 and J usage is TRBJ2-7, with TRBD2 identical over 11 bases. Germline CDR1 and CDR2: DFQATT and SNEGSKA (reference sequence). V lost 0 bases to trimming and J lost 3 bases; unmatched junction nucleotides: 4. This CDR3 region has 15 residues. The CDR3 region has the DNA TGCAGTGCTAGAGAGATGACTAGCGGGGTCTACGAGCAGTACTTC. This translates into CSAREMTSGVYEQYF.

This clonotype has more than one count but fewer than ten. The gene calls are TRBV5-1 and TRBJ2-1; 16 bases are shared with TRBD2. Germline CDR1 SGHRS, CDR2 YFSETQ. V gave up 4 bases and J gave up 4 bases; unmatched junction bases: 11. The CDR3 contains 19 residues. The CDR3 DNA reads as TGCGCCAGCAGCCCTCCTCCGGGACTAGCGGGAGGGAAGTACAATGAGCAGTTCTTC. Its translation: CASSPPPGLAGGKYNEQFF.

The chain couples TRBV5-1 to TRBJ2-6; 7 bases map to TRBD1. The CDR3 extends over 20 amino acids. The junction had 14 bases not matched to a gene; V was cut back by 0 bases and J by 2 bases. Germline V gene data show CDR1 as SGHRS and CDR2 as YFSETQ. This chain's CDR3 is CASSLEAMTGLFTGANVLTF. The DNA of the CDR3 is TGCGCCAGCAGCTTGGAAGCCATGACAGGGTTATTCACTGGGGCCAACGTCCTGACTTTC.

The genes are TRBV7-9 and TRBJ1-2, with 8 bases fitting TRBD1. Germline-derived CDR1 and CDR2 are SEHNR and FQNEAQ (reference sequence). V lost 5 bases to trimming and J lost 5 bases; unmatched junction nucleotides: 7. The CDR3 is 14 amino acids. The CDR3 DNA is TGTGCCAGCAGCCGGGGACAGGAAGCATATGGCTACACCTTC. It is translated as CASSRGQEAYGYTF.

In its sample, this clonotype was seen a few times. The CDR3 region is CASSYSGRAEQFF. The DNA for the CDR3 is TGTGCCAGCAGTTACTCGGGGCGGGCTGAGCAGTTCTTC. The genes are TRBV6-2 or TRBV6-3 and TRBJ2-1; the D call may be TRBD1 or TRBD2 (5 bases each). V dropped 0 bases and J dropped 9 bases, with 9 bases sitting between them. Germline V gene data show CDR1 as MNHEY and CDR2 as SVGEGT. The length of the CDR3 is 13 residues.

The J gene is TRBJ2-3, the V gene TRBV30, with TRBD2 identical over 8 bases. After removal of 2 bases from V and 6 bases from J, the junction contained 10 bases not matched to a gene. The CDR3 consists of 15 residues. From germline, CDR1 is GTSNPN and CDR2 SVGIG (reference sequence). The CDR3 reads CAWSPHGGALDTQYF. CDR3 nucleotide sequence: TGTGCCTGGAGTCCTCACGGGGGGGCTTTGGATACGCAGTATTTT. Full variable domain (remainder filled in from reference TRBV30 and TRBJ2-3): SQTIHQWPATLVQPVGSPLSLECTVEGTSNPNLYWYRQAAGRGLQLLFYSVGIGQISSEVPQNLSASRPQDRQFILSSKKLLLSDSGFYLCAWSPHGGALDTQYFGPGTRLTVL.

The genes are TRBV9 and TRBJ2-1; 7 bases fit TRBD1. Germline V CDR1 and CDR2: SGDLS, YYNGEE. This CDR3 comprises 16 residues. J lost 1 base, V lost 4 bases, and 8 bases had no gene match. The chain's CDR3 is CASSLPTGSSYNEQFF. CDR3 nucleotides: TGTGCCAGCAGCCTGCCGACAGGGAGTTCCTACAATGAGCAGTTCTTC.

The chain links TRBV11-2 to TRBJ1-2; 9 bases agree with TRBD1. Per the germline V gene, CDR1 is SGHAT and CDR2 is FQNNGV. Germline trimming cut 2 bases from V and 4 bases from J; bases unmatched to any gene: 14. The CDR3 extends over 18 amino acids. The CDR3: CASSLLLVVQGAGYGYTF. The DNA for the CDR3 is TGTGCCAGCAGCTTACTCCTGGTTGTACAGGGGGCTGGCTATGGCTACACCTTC.

The chain is built from TRBV6-8 and TRBJ2-2; no clear D. From germline, CDR1 is MNHGY and CDR2 SAAAGT. The CDR3 runs 13 residues. Trimming removed 6 bases at V and 4 bases at J, with 9 bases between. CDR3 amino acids: CASREATTGELFF. The CDR3 coding sequence is TGTGCCAGCAGAGAAGCAACCACCGGGGAGCTGTTTTTT.

Comments on this clonotype: One end of the junction varies from germline; a read error may be responsible. CDR3 in DNA: TGTGCCAGCGGCTTGGGGACAGGGAACTACGAGCAGTACTTC. Protein product: CASGLGTGNYEQYF. The chain joins TRBV5-5 to TRBJ2-7; 9 bases align to TRBD1. CDR1 SGHKS and CDR2 YYEKEE come from the germline V gene (reference sequence). The length of the CDR3 is 14 residues.

This chain links TRBV4-2 with TRBJ1-5, with 8 bases that match TRBD1. The CDR3 covers 17 residues. The V gene end was trimmed by 4 bases and the J gene end by 3 bases; junction bases not matched to a gene: 11. Germline V gene lookup returns CDR1 LGHNA and CDR2 YNFKEQ. Here the CDR3 DNA reads TGTGCCAGCAGCCCAATGCGCGGACAGGGTTTCAATCAGCCCCAGCATTTT. Its translation: CASSPMRGQGFNQPQHF.

This chain uses TRBV7-9 with TRBJ1-5; D not certain. This CDR3 comprises 15 residues. V was pared by 1 base and J by 3 bases, with 10 bases between. Germline CDR1 reads SEHNR; CDR2 reads FQNEAQ (reference sequence). CDR3 in DNA: TGTGCCAGCAGCTTAGAGGCAGGTCCCAATCAGCCCCAGCATTTT. It specifies CASSLEAGPNQPQHF.

This clonotype was counted a few times. The V gene is TRBV28, the J gene TRBJ2-1, with 7 nucleotides matching TRBD2. CDR3 length: 14 amino acids. V was pared by 5 bases and J by 8 bases, with 9 bases of the junction left unmatched. Germline CDR1 and CDR2: MDHEN and SYDVKM. The CDR3 sequence: CASSPGLSGDEQFF. The CDR3 DNA is TGTGCCAGCAGTCCGGGACTATCTGGGGATGAGCAGTTCTTC. Filled out from reference TRBV28 and TRBJ2-1, the complete variable domain reads DVKVTQSSRYLVKRTGEKVFLECVQDMDHENMFWYRQDPGLGLRLIYFSYDVKMKEKGDIPEGYSVSREKKERFSLILESASTNQTSMYLCASSPGLSGDEQFFGPGTRLTVL.

The sample holds a few counts of this clonotype. The chain employs TRBV19 and TRBJ2-3; 7 bases fit TRBD1. The CDR3 is 13 amino acids. The V gene's germline CDR1 is LNHDA and CDR2 SQIVND (reference sequence). V shed 6 bases and J 4 bases; nucleotides not matched to a gene: 4. The CDR3 DNA reads TGTGCCAGTAGGACAGGGAGTGCAGATACGCAGTATTTT. This gives the protein CASRTGSADTQYF.

This chain joins TRBV4-2 and TRBJ1-3, with a tentative D call TRBD1 (5 bases). Trimming shortened V by 4 bases and J by 0 bases, and 19 bases separated the two germline ends. Germline values: CDR1 LGHNA, CDR2 YNFKEQ. The CDR3 is 18 residues long. The CDR3 loop is CASSPEAGGGHSGNTIYF. Written as DNA, the CDR3 is TGTGCCAGCAGCCCCGAGGCGGGGGGAGGACACTCTGGAAACACCATATATTTT.

Notes on this clonotype: A much larger clone sits a single nucleotide away, making a read error possible. The J gene is TRBJ1-2, the V gene TRBV3-1, with D possibly TRBD1 on 5 matching bases. The CDR3 length is 15 residues. Germline CDR1 is LGHDT and CDR2 is YNNKEL (reference sequence). V dropped 3 bases and J dropped 6 bases, with 17 bases sitting between them. The CDR3 DNA reads TGTGCCAGCAGCCACCGAAGGGGAGTGCCCCATGGCTACACCTTC. Its protein is CASSHRRGVPHGYTF.

The V and J genes are TRBV20-1 and TRBJ2-7; 8 bases are shared with TRBD1. V gave up 5 bases and J gave up 2 bases; unmatched junction bases: 5. Germline V gives CDR1 DFQATT, CDR2 SNEGSKA (reference sequence). The CDR3 covers 13 residues. CDR3 DNA: TGCAGTGCTGAACGGGACAGGCCCTACGAGCAGTACTTC. Its protein product is CSAERDRPYEQYF.

This clonotype was counted between two and nine times. V and J are TRBV20-1 and TRBJ2-7; TRBD1 is a possible D gene (6 bases). There are 13 residues in the CDR3. From germline, CDR1 is DFQATT and CDR2 SNEGSKA (reference sequence). V was pared by 3 bases and J by 3 bases, with 12 bases between. The CDR3 loop is CSARAQGHYEQYF. As DNA, the CDR3 is TGCAGTGCTAGGGCCCAGGGACACTACGAGCAGTACTTC.

V and J are TRBV28 and TRBJ2-7, with 7 bases that match TRBD2. The CDR3 is 15 residues long. Trimming removed 6 bases from V and 4 bases from J; junction bases left unmatched: 12. The germline CDR1 and CDR2 sequences are MDHEN and SYDVKM. The CDR3 here is CASSITGTTFYEQYF. The CDR3 DNA reads as TGTGCCAGCAGCATTACCGGGACTACCTTTTACGAGCAGTACTTC.